Following are 29 T cell receptor beta chains from one sample sequenced in a study of cytotoxic CD8 clonotypes in ibrutinib-treated CLL. Sequenced by immunoSEQ multiplex PCR; TCRdb stores in-frame clones only, minus some. The repertoire consists of 15,000 to 20,000 clones, with about 61% occurring once and the leading ten covering roughly 25%. Sequenced here: PBMCs, sampled after 12 months of ibrutinib treatment. Receptors originate from a human donor with chronic lymphocytic leukemia.

J is TRBJ2-2 and V is TRBV7-9, with a possible D match to TRBD1 (5 bases). Germline CDR1 and CDR2: SEHNR and FQNEAQ (reference sequence). This CDR3 contains 16 residues. The V gene lost 2 bases and the J gene lost 0 bases, with 10 bases spanning the gap. The CDR3, as DNA: TGTGCCAGCAGCTTATTTGACAGCGCGAACACCGGGGAGCTGTTTTTT. This sequence encodes CASSLFDSANTGELFF.

The V and J genes are TRBV11-3 and TRBJ1-3; no definite D call. The V end was cut by 0 bases, the J end by 3 bases, with 0 bases between. CDR3 length: 12 amino acids. The germline V gene has CDR1 SGHNT and CDR2 YENEEA. CDR3 amino acids: CASSLDGNTIYF. CDR3 DNA: TGTGCCAGCAGCTTAGATGGAAACACCATATATTTT.

The V gene is TRBV13, the J gene TRBJ2-7; perhaps TRBD2 as D (6 bases). The CDR3 runs 13 residues. Trimming stripped 8 bases from V and 1 base from J, with 12 bases between. Germline CDR1 reads PRHDT; CDR2 reads FYEKMQ (reference sequence). For the CDR3, the DNA is TGTGCCAGCCTCTGGGGGGTTTCCTACGAGCAGTACTTC. It yields the protein CASLWGVSYEQYF.

This rearrangement joins TRBV29-1 to TRBJ2-2; D gene uncertain. The length of the CDR3 is 11 residues. In germline, CDR1 is SQVTM, CDR2 ANQGSEA. Trimming shortened V by 3 bases and J by 7 bases, and 6 bases separated the two germline ends. The CDR3 nucleotides are TGCAGCGTTGAGAAGGTCGGGGAGCTGTTTTTT. Translating gives CSVEKVGELFF.

The chain carries TRBV28 and TRBJ2-1, with 7 bases that match TRBD1. The CDR3 sequence is 17 residues long. Unmatched junction bases numbered 9, after V lost 4 bases and J lost 0 bases. The germline CDR1 and CDR2 sequences are MDHEN and SYDVKM. CDR3 loop: CASSSGQVGNSYNEQFF. CDR3 nucleotides: TGTGCCAGCAGTTCCGGACAGGTAGGGAACTCCTACAATGAGCAGTTCTTC.

The rearrangement uses TRBV27 and TRBJ2-1; 10 nucleotides match TRBD2. CDR3 length: 15 amino acids. J gave up 7 bases and V 3 bases, and 6 bases lay outside the gene matches. Per germline, CDR1 MNHEY and CDR2 SMNVEV (reference sequence). The CDR3 region is CASSFPAGGVNEQFF. CDR3 bases: TGTGCCAGCAGTTTCCCAGCGGGGGGGGTGAATGAGCAGTTCTTC.

The table lists this clone with a few counts. The rearrangement uses TRBV5-1 and TRBJ2-7; 9 positions agree with TRBD2. Germline V gives CDR1 SGHRS, CDR2 YFSETQ. The CDR3 is 15 residues long. J was trimmed by 2 bases and V by 4 bases; bases with no gene match: 7. The CDR3: CASSLGGRAAYEQYF. CDR3 sequence (DNA): TGCGCCAGCAGCCTCGGCGGGAGGGCTGCCTACGAGCAGTACTTC.

The CDR3 loop is CASIRAGGYTF. DNA for the CDR3: TGTGCCAGCATTCGGGCGGGCGGCTACACCTTC. The chain combines TRBV6-1 with TRBJ1-2; D uncertain. The CDR3 length is 11 residues. CDR1 and CDR2 (germline): MNHNS, SASEGT. The V end was cut by 7 bases, the J end by 8 bases, with 11 bases between.

This clone was counted between two and nine times. The CDR3 bases are TGTGCCAGTAGTGAGGGACGGTCCGAGCAGTACTTC. This gives the protein CASSEGRSEQYF. V usage is TRBV19 and J usage is TRBJ2-7; D assignment may be TRBD1 or TRBD2 (5 bases each). V shed 5 bases and J shed 6 bases, with 11 bases lying between them. The CDR3 consists of 12 residues. The germline gives CDR1 LNHDA, CDR2 SQIVND (reference sequence).

This chain joins TRBV19 and TRBJ2-1; D unclear. Per the germline V gene, CDR1 is LNHDA and CDR2 is SQIVND (reference sequence). The CDR3 totals 13 residues. Trimming left V 5 bases short and J 7 bases short, with 12 bases between. For the CDR3, the DNA is TGTGCCAGTAGTTTAAGACCGGCGAATGAGCAGTTCTTC. Translating it yields CASSLRPANEQFF.

The chain joins TRBV5-4 to TRBJ2-3; possible D gene TRBD2, 6 bases. V dropped 3 bases and J dropped 6 bases, with 8 bases sitting between them. CDR3 length: 12 amino acids. CDR1 and CDR2 from the germline V gene are SGHNT and YYREEE (reference sequence). In nucleotides, the CDR3 is TGTGCCAGCAGCTCGCTAGCGGATACGCAGTATTTT. Translated: CASSSLADTQYF. Supplemented by reference TRBV5-4 and TRBJ2-3, the full variable domain reads ETGVTQSPTHLIKTRGQQVTLRCSSQSGHNTVSWYQQALGQGPQFIFQYYREEENGRGNFPPRFSGLQFPNYSSELNVNALELDDSALYLCASSSLADTQYFGPGTRLTVL.

The sample holds a few counts of this clone. The chain employs TRBV19 and TRBJ1-1; possible D gene TRBD1, 5 bases. Deletions cut 4 bases from V and 5 bases from J, with 14 bases between. CDR3 size: 14 residues. Germline CDR1 reads LNHDA; CDR2 reads SQIVND (reference sequence). The CDR3 nucleotides are TGTGCCAGTAGTAGGCAAGGGGCTGAAACTGAAGCTTTCTTT. This sequence encodes CASSRQGAETEAFF.

As DNA, the CDR3 is TGTGCCAGCAGCCGGGCCGCGGCGATGGGGACTGAAGCTTTCTTT. Protein product: CASSRAAAMGTEAFF. The chain links TRBV27 to TRBJ1-1, with D hard to call. The CDR3 loop spans 15 amino acids. The V and J ends lost 6 bases and 5 bases respectively, with 19 bases between them. The germline gives CDR1 MNHEY, CDR2 SMNVEV (reference sequence).

This chain links TRBV10-3 with TRBJ1-5; D not resolved. CDR3 size: 13 residues. Germline V gene lookup returns CDR1 ENHRY and CDR2 SYGVKD. Trimming cost V 2 bases and J 5 bases, with 7 bases left between them. The CDR3 is CAISELSDQPQHF. The CDR3 DNA sequence: TGTGCCATCAGTGAGCTGAGCGATCAGCCCCAGCATTTT.

This clone came up a few times. The V and J genes are TRBV29-1 and TRBJ2-2, with 15 bases matching TRBD2. J was trimmed by 3 bases and V by 1 base; bases with no gene match: 3. The CDR3 consists of 17 residues. The germline V gene encodes CDR1 SQVTM and CDR2 ANQGSEA. The CDR3 reads CSVEGGTSGRYTGELFF. The CDR3 bases are TGCAGCGTTGAAGGCGGGACTAGCGGGAGGTACACCGGGGAGCTGTTTTTT.

The chain employs TRBV5-1 and TRBJ2-7; 8 positions agree with TRBD2. This CDR3 region has 16 residues. Germline V lookup: CDR1 SGHRS, CDR2 YFSETQ. V dropped 2 bases and J dropped 0; count of bases not matched to a gene: 7. The chain's CDR3 is CASSLVGGRFSYEQYF. Written as DNA, the CDR3 is TGCGCCAGCAGCTTAGTAGGCGGGAGGTTCTCCTACGAGCAGTACTTC.

The chain uses TRBV11-2 and TRBJ2-1; TRBD2 aligns across 8 bases. Germline V lookup: CDR1 SGHAT, CDR2 FQNNGV. Trimming cost V 3 bases and J 7 bases; bases outside gene matches: 5. The CDR3 has 14 residues. The CDR3 is CASSFAGTRNEQFF. DNA of the CDR3: TGTGCCAGCAGCTTCGCGGGGACTAGAAATGAGCAGTTCTTC.

The chain joins TRBV6-6 to TRBJ2-1, with D perhaps matching TRBD2 (5 bases). The V end lost 6 bases, the J end lost 5 bases, and 14 bases lay between the germline ends. Germline lookup yields CDR1 MNHNY and CDR2 SVGAGI (reference sequence). This CDR3 has 14 residues. The chain's CDR3 is CASSLPEGNNEQFF. As DNA, the CDR3 is TGTGCCAGCAGCCTTCCTGAGGGAAACAATGAGCAGTTCTTC.

The CDR3 is CARSIRTKGGYTF. CDR3 in DNA: TGTGCCAGAAGCATCCGGACAAAAGGGGGCTACACCTTC. The V call is TRBV5-3, the J call TRBJ1-2, with D possibly TRBD1 on 5 matching bases. TRBV5-3 is sorted into the ORF group, with uncertain function. V lost 4 bases and J 8 bases, leaving 15 bases between the germline ends. The length of the CDR3 is 13 residues.

The chain recombines TRBV19 with TRBJ2-2; 9 bases fit TRBD1. The V segment lost 5 bases and the J segment 6 bases; nucleotides outside the gene matches: 4. The CDR3 is 14 amino acids. Per germline, CDR1 LNHDA and CDR2 SQIVND (reference sequence). In DNA, the CDR3 is TGTGCCAGTAGTCCCACAGGGGGCTCCGGGGAGCTGTTTTTT. It encodes CASSPTGGSGELFF.

The chain carries TRBV30 and TRBJ2-7, with TRBD2 as a possible D gene (6 bases). CDR1 is GTSNPN and CDR2 is SVGIG in the germline V gene (reference sequence). The CDR3 covers 12 residues. Trimming left V 4 bases short and J 3 bases short, with 10 bases between. This chain's CDR3 is CAWNRGNYEQYF. The CDR3, as DNA: TGTGCCTGGAATCGGGGGAACTACGAGCAGTACTTC.

This chain connects TRBV13 to TRBJ1-3; the D is unclear. The CDR3 sequence is 13 residues long. V was clipped by 5 bases and J by 4 bases, with 9 bases between them. The germline V gene has CDR1 PRHDT and CDR2 FYEKMQ (reference sequence). This CDR3 is CASSHRAGNTIYF. CDR3 nucleotide sequence: TGTGCCAGCAGCCATAGGGCCGGAAACACCATATATTTT.

This chain joins TRBV11-2 and TRBJ2-7; 7 positions match TRBD2. Per germline, CDR1 SGHAT and CDR2 FQNNGV. This CDR3 contains 14 residues. The V gene end was trimmed by 4 bases and the J gene end by 3 bases; junction bases not matched to a gene: 6. The CDR3 reads CASSSVGGYYEQYF. The CDR3 coding sequence is TGTGCCAGCAGCTCCGTCGGGGGGTACTACGAGCAGTACTTC.

This clone was counted once. The chain couples TRBV27 to TRBJ2-1; 10 nucleotides agree with TRBD2. CDR1 MNHEY and CDR2 SMNVEV come from the germline V gene (reference sequence). The CDR3 sequence is 14 residues long. The junction had 3 bases not matched to a gene; V was cut back by 2 bases and J by 8 bases. The CDR3 here is CASSLLAGEDEQFF. The CDR3 DNA reads TGTGCCAGCAGTTTACTAGCGGGAGAGGATGAGCAGTTCTTC.

This chain joins TRBV28 and TRBJ2-7; tentatively, D is TRBD1 (6 bases). Germline-derived CDR1 and CDR2 are MDHEN and SYDVKM. This CDR3 is built from 16 residues. The germline V and J ends were trimmed by 2 bases and 0 bases, with 14 bases remaining between them. CDR3 nucleotide sequence: TGTGCCAGCAGTTTAGGGGGACAAGCAAGCTCCTACGAGCAGTACTTC. Amino acids: CASSLGGQASSYEQYF.

The chain has TRBV29-1 and TRBJ1-3, with D unclear. The germline gives CDR1 SQVTM, CDR2 ANQGSEA. CDR3 size: 11 residues. In DNA form, the CDR3 reads TGCGTGATTTACTCTGGAAACACCATATATTTT. Its protein product is CVIYSGNTIYF.

V usage is TRBV5-1 and J usage is TRBJ2-7; 10 nucleotides line up with TRBD1. The germline gives CDR1 SGHRS, CDR2 YFSETQ. The V segment lost 6 bases and the J segment 5 bases; nucleotides outside the gene matches: 5. The CDR3 totals 13 residues. The CDR3 protein is CASTDRGRDEQYF. CDR3 DNA sequence: TGCGCCAGCACAGACAGGGGGCGAGACGAGCAGTACTTC.

The rearrangement uses TRBV28 and TRBJ1-5, with D perhaps matching TRBD1 (5 bases). V was trimmed by 7 bases and J by 4 bases, leaving 14 bases between them. Germline CDR1 is MDHEN and CDR2 is SYDVKM. The CDR3 is 14 amino acids. CDR3 in amino acids: CASTTGGRNQPQHF. The DNA for the CDR3 is TGTGCCAGCACCACAGGAGGGCGAAATCAGCCCCAGCATTTT.

This sequence joins TRBV28 and TRBJ1-1, with D perhaps TRBD1 (6 bases). From germline, CDR1 is MDHEN and CDR2 SYDVKM. This CDR3 comprises 16 residues. V was clipped by 6 bases and J by 5 bases, with 22 bases between them. This CDR3 reads CASSPGGTNLFTEAFF. CDR3 in DNA: TGTGCCAGCAGCCCAGGTGGGACAAACCTCTTTACTGAAGCTTTCTTT.